This TCR beta chain was identified during a study of T-cell reconstitution after alpha-beta-depleted transplantation in children. Preparation of the TCRbeta library used unique molecular identifiers. Each CDR3 protein is one row after TCRdb ran MiXCR on the PCR reads. The profile covers approximately 490,000 distinct CDR3 sequences, with over 9.5% appearing a single time and 2% to 2.5% taken by the ten largest. Study-wide results and limits: After one year, T-cell counts and TCRbeta diversity mostly came from new T cells. Surviving recipient T cells and intrathymic progenitors accounted for some patients' high TCRbeta diversity at day 60.

This clonotype was seen ten or more times. Its target is not known. Trimming took off 1 base at V and 0 bases at J, with 8 bases between the two ends. Per the germline V gene, CDR1 is GTSNPN and CDR2 is SVGIG (reference sequence). The CDR3 is 14 residues long. The sequence was collected from a child aged 2 to 10 with inherited bone marrow failure, due to receive a stem cell transplant. The sample here was PBMCs, taken before TCRalphabeta/CD19-depleted stem cell transplant. The V call is TRBV30, the J call TRBJ2-3; D remains ambiguous. The CDR3: CAWSGQPSTDTQYF. The CDR3 coding sequence is TGTGCCTGGAGTGGGCAGCCGAGCACAGATACGCAGTATTTT.